One sample yielded the 13 T cell receptor beta chains listed below, sequenced in a study of blood T cell repertoires in COVID-19. Assay used: immunoSEQ multiplex PCR; TCRdb lists only in-frame clones, some missing. The sample carries approximately 450,000 clones, about 85% recorded once. What was sequenced was PBMCs or T cells enriched from blood (not recorded which). Every receptor here comes from a woman between 18 and 29 years old with acute COVID-19.

With respect to this clone: Different DNA sequences within this sample yield the same CDR3. The chain has TRBV7-9 and TRBJ2-7, with no clear D. The V gene's germline CDR1 is SEHNR and CDR2 FQNEAQ (reference sequence). This CDR3 has 14 amino acids. V was shortened by 1 base and J by 4 bases, with 11 bases between the two germline ends. The CDR3 reads CASSLDVRAYEQYF. The CDR3 DNA is TGTGCCAGCAGCTTAGATGTACGCGCATACGAGCAGTACTTC.

The J gene is TRBJ1-3, the V gene TRBV2, with 12 positions matching TRBD1. V shed 6 bases, J shed 0 bases, and the junction held 3 bases outside the gene matches. The CDR3 sequence is 16 residues long. Per the germline V gene, CDR1 is SNHLY and CDR2 is FYNNEI. CDR3 loop: CASSRDRGLSGNTIYF. CDR3 nucleotide sequence: TGTGCCAGCAGCCGGGACAGGGGGCTCTCTGGAAACACCATATATTTT.

On this clone: Other DNA sequences from this sample encode an identical CDR3 as well. V usage is TRBV11-2 and J usage is TRBJ2-7, with a weak D call TRBD1 (5 bases). Deletions cut 3 bases from V and 4 bases from J, with 7 bases between. The germline V gene has CDR1 SGHAT and CDR2 FQNNGV. This CDR3 comprises 12 residues. CDR3 protein: CASSLGLYEQYF. CDR3 sequence (DNA): TGTGCCAGCAGCTTGGGGCTTTACGAGCAGTACTTC.

The chain has TRBV6-5 and TRBJ1-6; D not resolved. The CDR3 contains 15 residues. Trimming stripped 6 bases from V and 1 base from J, with 10 bases between. The germline V gene has CDR1 MNHEY and CDR2 SVGAGI. The CDR3 loop reads CASRAPSSYNSPLHF. In DNA, the CDR3 is TGTGCCAGCAGGGCTCCTAGTTCCTATAATTCACCCCTCCACTTT.

The sample holds a few counts of this clone. The chain combines TRBV28 with TRBJ1-4, with D perhaps matching TRBD1 (6 bases). This CDR3 comprises 15 residues. Trimming cost V 4 bases and J 1 base, with 10 bases left between them. Germline V gene sequence: CDR1 MDHEN, CDR2 SYDVKM. CDR3 loop: CASSSPQGTNEKLFF. The CDR3 coding sequence is TGTGCCAGCAGTTCCCCACAGGGAACTAATGAAAAACTGTTTTTT.

The chain couples TRBV12-5 to TRBJ2-2, with no clear D. The CDR3 is made up of 17 amino acids. CDR1 LGHNT and CDR2 FRNRAP come from the germline V gene. The V and J ends lost 0 bases and 2 bases respectively, with 13 bases between them. The CDR3 reads CASGLVNPEINTGELFF. The CDR3 DNA is TGTGCTAGTGGTTTGGTAAATCCGGAGATAAACACCGGGGAGCTGTTTTTT.

A few counts support this clone. V gene TRBV9 combines with J gene TRBJ2-3, with 11 bases aligning to TRBD1. V lost 2 bases and J lost 0; bases outside the gene matches: 5. Germline V gene data show CDR1 as SGDLS and CDR2 as YYNGEE. The CDR3 runs 17 residues. The CDR3 is CASSVGQGALSTDTQYF. The CDR3 coding sequence is TGTGCCAGCAGCGTCGGACAGGGGGCTCTTAGCACAGATACGCAGTATTTT.

The chain recombines TRBV6-5 with TRBJ1-3; D ambiguous. Trimming cost V 6 bases and J 2 bases, with 14 bases left between them. CDR3 length: 15 amino acids. CDR1 and CDR2 (germline): MNHEY, SVGAGI. The chain's CDR3 is CASRAKREAGNTIYF. CDR3 DNA: TGTGCCAGCAGAGCCAAGCGGGAGGCTGGAAACACCATATATTTT.

The rearrangement joins TRBV5-1 to TRBJ2-3, with TRBD2 matching over 8 bases. The CDR3 sequence is 16 residues long. V lost 0 bases, J lost 1 base, and 4 bases stayed unmatched. The germline V gene has CDR1 SGHRS and CDR2 YFSETQ. CDR3: CASSLGTSSGTDTQYF. In nucleotides, the CDR3 is TGCGCCAGCAGCTTGGGGACTAGCAGCGGCACAGATACGCAGTATTTT.

This sequence joins TRBV5-6 and TRBJ1-4, with D unresolved. Germline CDR1 is SGHDT and CDR2 is YYEEEE. The CDR3 is 14 residues long. V lost 3 bases and J 0 bases, leaving 6 bases between the germline ends. The CDR3 loop reads CASSSGATNEKLFF. The CDR3 bases are TGTGCCAGCAGCTCGGGAGCAACTAATGAAAAACTGTTTTTT.

V gene TRBV19 combines with J gene TRBJ1-5, with TRBD1 matching 9 bases. V lost 7 bases and J lost 6; bases outside the gene matches: 4. The CDR3 covers 13 residues. The germline V gene encodes CDR1 LNHDA and CDR2 SQIVND (reference sequence). As DNA, the CDR3 is TGTGCCAGTACCGACAGGGGGGGTCAGCCCCAGCATTTT. Protein sequence: CASTDRGGQPQHF.

This clone was seen only a few times. The chain is built from TRBV6-5 and TRBJ1-5; 9 nucleotides agree with TRBD1. V shed 6 bases, J shed 3 bases, and the junction held 3 bases outside the gene matches. The CDR3 is made up of 14 amino acids. From germline, CDR1 is MNHEY and CDR2 SVGAGI. CDR3 coding DNA: TGTGCCAGCAGGCGGACAGGGGACAATCAGCCCCAGCATTTT. Translated, it gives CASRRTGDNQPQHF.

The chain joins TRBV6-5 to TRBJ2-7; 7 bases are shared with TRBD1. CDR3 length equals 16 residues. Looked up from germline, CDR1 is MNHEY and CDR2 is SVGAGI. With 2 bases clipped from V and 4 bases from J, the junction kept 11 bases outside the gene matches. The CDR3 DNA sequence: TGTGCCAGCAGTTACCAGCGACCGGGACAGCTTTACGAGCAGTACTTC. As protein: CASSYQRPGQLYEQYF.